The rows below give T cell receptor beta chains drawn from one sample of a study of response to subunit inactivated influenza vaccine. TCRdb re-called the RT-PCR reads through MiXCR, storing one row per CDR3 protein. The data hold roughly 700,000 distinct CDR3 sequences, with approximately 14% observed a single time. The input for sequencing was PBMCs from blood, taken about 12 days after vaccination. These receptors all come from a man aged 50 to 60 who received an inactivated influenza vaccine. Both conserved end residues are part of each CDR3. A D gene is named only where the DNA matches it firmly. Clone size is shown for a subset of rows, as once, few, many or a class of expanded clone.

CDR3 DNA: TGCGCCAGCAGCTTGGAGGAGAAAACATCGCAGTACTTC
CDR3 protein: CASSLEEKTSQYF
V gene: TRBV5-1
J gene: TRBJ2-7
clone size: few
D gene: -

CDR3 DNA: TGCAGTGCTAGAGATTCGGGGGCCGCTCTAACCGGGGAGCTGTTTTTT
CDR3 protein: CSARDSGAALTGELFF
V gene: TRBV20-1
J gene: TRBJ2-2
clone size: -
D gene: -

CDR3 DNA: TGTGCCACCAGTGATCCCGAGGACACTGAAGCTTTCTTT
CDR3 protein: CATSDPEDTEAFF
V gene: TRBV24-1
J gene: TRBJ1-1
clone size: many
D gene: -

CDR3 DNA: TGTGCCAGCGCGGGAGGGAGCGACCAAGAGACCCAGTACTTC
CDR3 protein: CASAGGSDQETQYF
V gene: TRBV9
J gene: TRBJ2-5
clone size: -
D gene: TRBD2

CDR3 DNA: TGTGCCAGCAGCCACAGGGTTCTCTCCTACGAGCAGTACTTC
CDR3 protein: CASSHRVLSYEQYF
V gene: TRBV5-6
J gene: TRBJ2-7
clone size: -
D gene: -

CDR3 DNA: TGCAGTGCTAGAGGGGGGGGGAGCTCTGGGGCCAACGTCCTGACTTTC
CDR3 protein: CSARGGGSSGANVLTF
V gene: TRBV20-1
J gene: TRBJ2-6
clone size: few
D gene: TRBD2

CDR3 DNA: TGTGCCAGCAGTTTTTCCGGGGCTTACATTCAGTACTTC
CDR3 protein: CASSFSGAYIQYF
V gene: TRBV6-2/TRBV6-3
J gene: TRBJ2-4
clone size: -
D gene: -

CDR3 DNA: TGTGCCAGCAGCCAATTCGGGACTAGCGGGAGTACCGGGGAGCTGTTTTTT
CDR3 protein: CASSQFGTSGSTGELFF
V gene: TRBV5-6
J gene: TRBJ2-2
clone size: few
D gene: TRBD2

CDR3 DNA: TGCGCCAGCAGCTTCTCACAGGGGGCACGTGGCACTGAAGCTTTCTTT
CDR3 protein: CASSFSQGARGTEAFF
V gene: TRBV5-1
J gene: TRBJ1-1
clone size: -
D gene: TRBD1

CDR3 DNA: TGTGCCAGTAAACCCGATAGCGGCACAGATACGCAGTATTTT
CDR3 protein: CASKPDSGTDTQYF
V gene: TRBV19
J gene: TRBJ2-3
clone size: -
D gene: -

CDR3 DNA: TGTGCTAGCAGCTTAGCGGACAGCAATGAGCAGTTCTTC
CDR3 protein: CASSLADSNEQFF
V gene: TRBV7-7
J gene: TRBJ2-1
clone size: few
D gene: -

CDR3 DNA: TGTGCCAGCAGTCTAGCGGGGGTAAACAATGAGCAGTTCTTC
CDR3 protein: CASSLAGVNNEQFF
V gene: TRBV3-1
J gene: TRBJ2-1
clone size: many
D gene: TRBD2

CDR3 DNA: TGTGCCAGCAGCTTAAACCGTGGGGCTCCAGGGGCCAACGTCCTGACTTTC
CDR3 protein: CASSLNRGAPGANVLTF
V gene: TRBV7-9
J gene: TRBJ2-6
clone size: few
D gene: -

CDR3 DNA: TGTGCCAGCAGTTCGGGGGGCCAGTATAATTCACCCCTCCACTTT
CDR3 protein: CASSSGGQYNSPLHF
V gene: TRBV6-5
J gene: TRBJ1-6
clone size: -
D gene: -

CDR3 DNA: TGCAGCGTTGAAGAAGGGACAGCCCAGGACACCTTC
CDR3 protein: CSVEEGTAQDTF
V gene: TRBV29-1
J gene: TRBJ1-2
clone size: -
D gene: TRBD1

CDR3 DNA: TGCAGCGTTGTCGGGGAAACAGCTACGCAGTATTTT
CDR3 protein: CSVVGETATQYF
V gene: TRBV29-1
J gene: TRBJ2-3
clone size: -
D gene: -

CDR3 DNA: TGTGCCAGCAGCGTAGGGTCTGCGTCCTATCCCGAGCAGTACTTC
CDR3 protein: CASSVGSASYPEQYF
V gene: TRBV9
J gene: TRBJ2-7
clone size: few
D gene: -

CDR3 DNA: TGTGCCAGCAGCTTGCCCCGGGACAGGGGGCGAGACGAGCAGTACTTC
CDR3 protein: CASSLPRDRGRDEQYF
V gene: TRBV5-6
J gene: TRBJ2-7
clone size: few
D gene: TRBD1

CDR3 DNA: TGCGCCAGCAGCTTTTCGGGTCCTAGTCTTGGCGAGCAGTACTTC
CDR3 protein: CASSFSGPSLGEQYF
V gene: TRBV5-1
J gene: TRBJ2-7
clone size: few
D gene: -

CDR3 DNA: TGTGCCAGCACCCAGTTACCCACTGAAGCTTTCTTT
CDR3 protein: CASTQLPTEAFF
V gene: TRBV28
J gene: TRBJ1-1
clone size: many
D gene: -

CDR3 DNA: TGCAGCGTTGATAATATCCCAACGGGGTATGGCTACACCTTC
CDR3 protein: CSVDNIPTGYGYTF
V gene: TRBV29-1
J gene: TRBJ1-2
clone size: -
D gene: -

CDR3 DNA: TGTGCCAGCAGCCAATTCGCAGGGGAAGAGACCCAGTACTTC
CDR3 protein: CASSQFAGEETQYF
V gene: TRBV16
J gene: TRBJ2-5
clone size: few
D gene: -

CDR3 DNA: TGTGCCAGCAGCCACAGGGAAAGCAATCAGCCCCAGCATTTT
CDR3 protein: CASSHRESNQPQHF
V gene: TRBV25-1
J gene: TRBJ1-5
clone size: few
D gene: -

CDR3 DNA: TGCGCCAGCAGCCAAAGACGGACAGGGAAGGGGGTTTACGAGCAGTACTTC
CDR3 protein: CASSQRRTGKGVYEQYF
V gene: TRBV5-1
J gene: TRBJ2-7
clone size: -
D gene: TRBD1

CDR3 DNA: TGTGCCAGCAGTTTCTGGGGGCGCGGGGATACGCAGTATTTT
CDR3 protein: CASSFWGRGDTQYF
V gene: TRBV27
J gene: TRBJ2-3
clone size: few
D gene: -

CDR3 DNA: TGTGCCAGCAGTCACGGGACGGTGAACACTGAAGCTTTCTTT
CDR3 protein: CASSHGTVNTEAFF
V gene: TRBV6-5
J gene: TRBJ1-1
clone size: many
D gene: -

CDR3 DNA: TGTGCCAGCAGCACAGCGGGGGGGAACACCGGGGAGCTGTTTTTT
CDR3 protein: CASSTAGGNTGELFF
V gene: TRBV7-2
J gene: TRBJ2-2
clone size: -
D gene: TRBD2

CDR3 DNA: TGTGCCAGCAGCTTATTCGGGGGAGGTCGCGCAGATACGCAGTATTTT
CDR3 protein: CASSLFGGGRADTQYF
V gene: TRBV7-9
J gene: TRBJ2-3
clone size: few
D gene: -

CDR3 DNA: TGTGCCAGCAGTTTACTGGTGGGAGGTGAAAAACTGTTTTTT
CDR3 protein: CASSLLVGGEKLFF
V gene: TRBV28
J gene: TRBJ1-4
clone size: few
D gene: -

CDR3 DNA: TGTGCCAGCAGTTTACGGGCGGGAGGGGGGCAGTACTTC
CDR3 protein: CASSLRAGGGQYF
V gene: TRBV27
J gene: TRBJ2-7
clone size: -
D gene: TRBD2

CDR3 DNA: TGCAGTGCTAGCCTTCGGAGAGAGACCCAGTACTTC
CDR3 protein: CSASLRRETQYF
V gene: TRBV20-1
J gene: TRBJ2-5
clone size: -
D gene: -

CDR3 DNA: TGTGCCAGCCTTTACATGCAGGGGACCTCCTACGAGCAGTACTTC
CDR3 protein: CASLYMQGTSYEQYF
V gene: TRBV6-2/TRBV6-3
J gene: TRBJ2-7
clone size: -
D gene: -

CDR3 DNA: TGTGCCACCAGTGACCCTTCTGGTGGGGCCAACGTCCTGACTTTC
CDR3 protein: CATSDPSGGANVLTF
V gene: TRBV24-1
J gene: TRBJ2-6
clone size: many
D gene: -

CDR3 DNA: TGTGCCAGCAGCCGCCCGGGAATTTATAATTCACCCCTCCACTTT
CDR3 protein: CASSRPGIYNSPLHF
V gene: TRBV14
J gene: TRBJ1-6
clone size: few
D gene: -

CDR3 DNA: TGTGCCAGCAGCCAAGAGAGATTAGTCGGTGGAGATACGCAGTATTTT
CDR3 protein: CASSQERLVGGDTQYF
V gene: TRBV4-2
J gene: TRBJ2-3
clone size: -
D gene: -

CDR3 DNA: TGTGCCAGTGCGGGGCCGACCTACAATGAGCAGTTCTTC
CDR3 protein: CASAGPTYNEQFF
V gene: TRBV6-6
J gene: TRBJ2-1
clone size: few
D gene: -

CDR3 DNA: TGTGCCAGTAGTATACTCGGTCTAGCGGGAGGGCCCCTAGGTTACAATGAGCAGTTCTTC
CDR3 protein: CASSILGLAGGPLGYNEQFF
V gene: TRBV19
J gene: TRBJ2-1
clone size: few
D gene: TRBD2

CDR3 DNA: TGTGCCAGCAGCCAAGCCCAAACAACCACCGGGGAGCTGTTTTTT
CDR3 protein: CASSQAQTTTGELFF
V gene: TRBV14
J gene: TRBJ2-2
clone size: -
D gene: -

CDR3 DNA: TGTGCCAGCAGGCTAGCGGAAGTCACAGATACGCAGTATTTT
CDR3 protein: CASRLAEVTDTQYF
V gene: TRBV2
J gene: TRBJ2-3
clone size: few
D gene: TRBD2

CDR3 DNA: TGCAGCGTTGAAGTGAGGGCGGGCTACGAGCAGTACTTC
CDR3 protein: CSVEVRAGYEQYF
V gene: TRBV29-1
J gene: TRBJ2-7
clone size: once
D gene: -

CDR3 DNA: TGTGCCAGCAGCCCCGTACCCGACTCTTCTCAGTATTTT
CDR3 protein: CASSPVPDSSQYF
V gene: TRBV11-2
J gene: TRBJ2-3
clone size: few
D gene: -

CDR3 DNA: TGTGCCATCAGTGAGCGGGGGCCGGGGGATACGCAGTATTTT
CDR3 protein: CAISERGPGDTQYF
V gene: TRBV10-3
J gene: TRBJ2-3
clone size: -
D gene: -

CDR3 DNA: TGTGCCAGTAGTATCCGAGCGGGAGGGCTTAACGAGCAGTACTTC
CDR3 protein: CASSIRAGGLNEQYF
V gene: TRBV19
J gene: TRBJ2-7
clone size: -
D gene: TRBD2

CDR3 DNA: TGTGCCAGCAGCTTGGACGGACTAGGCTACAATGAGCAGTTCTTC
CDR3 protein: CASSLDGLGYNEQFF
V gene: TRBV5-6
J gene: TRBJ2-1
clone size: -
D gene: TRBD2

CDR3 DNA: TGTGCCTGGAGTGGGGTAGCGGGAGCCGATACGCAGTATTTT
CDR3 protein: CAWSGVAGADTQYF
V gene: TRBV30
J gene: TRBJ2-3
clone size: many
D gene: TRBD2

CDR3 DNA: TGTGCCAGCAGTGGTGGGCCGACGGCTGAAGCTTTCTTT
CDR3 protein: CASSGGPTAEAFF
V gene: TRBV2
J gene: TRBJ1-1
clone size: -
D gene: -

CDR3 DNA: TGTGCCAGCAGCTCAGGACCGCCGAACACTGAAGCTTTCTTT
CDR3 protein: CASSSGPPNTEAFF
V gene: TRBV11-2
J gene: TRBJ1-1
clone size: -
D gene: -

CDR3 DNA: TGTGCCAGCAGTTTTAGGATCTACCAAGAGACCCAGTACTTC
CDR3 protein: CASSFRIYQETQYF
V gene: TRBV28
J gene: TRBJ2-5
clone size: -
D gene: -

CDR3 DNA: TGCAGTGCTAGAGATGTTTTCGAAAAACTGTTTTTT
CDR3 protein: CSARDVFEKLFF
V gene: TRBV20-1
J gene: TRBJ1-4
clone size: few
D gene: -